This entry lists 14 T cell receptor beta chains sequenced from one sample in a study of T cells in localized non-small cell lung cancer. The method was immunoSEQ multiplex PCR; TCRdb's version includes in-frame clones alone and lacks a portion of them. The data show 4,000 to 6,500 clones, roughly 33% seen once. The material was lung tumor tissue, obtained before any cancer treatment. These TCRs come from an older female donor with stage I lung adenocarcinoma.

The CDR3 region has the DNA TGTGCCAGCACCCTGGAGGGGGAAACAGATACGCAGTATTTT. Protein sequence: CASTLEGETDTQYF. The V call is TRBV28, the J call TRBJ2-3; D is tentatively TRBD1 or TRBD2 (6 bases each). The CDR3 spans 14 residues. Trimming cost V 7 bases and J 3 bases, with 14 bases left between them. Germline loops: CDR1 MDHEN, CDR2 SYDVKM.

This clone was seen only a few times. This sequence joins TRBV19 and TRBJ1-2; 7 bases line up with TRBD1. The germline CDR1 and CDR2 sequences are LNHDA and SQIVND (reference sequence). The CDR3 spans 14 residues. The V gene end was trimmed by 7 bases and the J gene end by 7 bases; junction bases not matched to a gene: 12. CDR3 residues: CASTPSGGGSGYTF. The CDR3 bases are TGTGCCAGTACCCCAAGTGGAGGGGGCAGTGGCTACACCTTC. The full variable domain, with the rest looked up from reference TRBV19 and TRBJ1-2, is DGGITQSPKYLFRKEGQNVTLSCEQNLNHDAMYWYRQDPGQGLRLIYYSQIVNDFQKGDIAEGYSVSREKKESFPLTVTSAQKNPTAFYLCASTPSGGGSGYTFGSGTRLTVV.

The genes are TRBV10-2 and TRBJ2-3; D tentatively fits TRBD1 or TRBD2 (5 bases each). Germline V CDR1 and CDR2: WSHSY, SAAADI. V lost 3 bases and J lost 4, with 8 bases in between. The CDR3 loop spans 13 amino acids. In DNA form, the CDR3 reads TGCGCCAGCAGTGACGAGGGGTCAGATACGCAGTATTTT. It yields the protein CASSDEGSDTQYF.

This clone is labeled medium-sized. The V and J genes are TRBV6-8 and TRBJ1-2; possibly TRBD1 for D (5 bases). Germline loops: CDR1 MNHGY, CDR2 SAAAGT. This CDR3 spans 14 amino acids. V was trimmed by 2 bases and J by 4 bases, leaving 11 bases between them. The CDR3 reads CASSYDSNRYGYTF. The CDR3 DNA reads TGTGCCAGCAGTTACGACAGTAATCGCTATGGCTACACCTTC.

The CDR3 DNA reads TGTGCCAGCAGTCCCGGGACAAATAGTTATGGCTACACCTTC. This sequence encodes CASSPGTNSYGYTF. The chain joins TRBV28 to TRBJ1-2; TRBD1 is a possible D gene (6 bases). The length of the CDR3 is 14 residues. Trimming shortened V by 5 bases and J by 5 bases, and 15 bases separated the two germline ends. The germline V gene encodes CDR1 MDHEN and CDR2 SYDVKM.

J is TRBJ1-4 and V is TRBV6-8, with D possibly TRBD1 on 5 matching bases. Germline V lookup: CDR1 MNHGY, CDR2 SAAAGT. V was clipped by 5 bases and J by 7 bases, with 14 bases between them. CDR3 length equals 14 residues. CDR3 in DNA: TGTGCCAGCAGTAAACTGGGGCGGAGTGAAAAACTGTTTTTT. Protein product: CASSKLGRSEKLFF.

CDR3 sequence: CASSQSSLLRGSGNTIYF. CDR3 DNA sequence: TGCGCCAGCAGCCAAAGCTCCCTCCTCCGGGGCTCTGGAAACACCATATATTTT. The chain combines TRBV5-1 with TRBJ1-3; D is ambiguous. Between the trimmed V and J ends, which lost 4 bases and 0 bases, there was a span of 20 bases. This CDR3 contains 18 residues. Germline assignment: CDR1 SGHRS and CDR2 YFSETQ.

This clone counts as medium-sized. The CDR3 bases are TGTGCCAGCAGCACTTGGACAGGGGGCCCTGCGGAGGAGACCCAGTACTTC. Translation: CASSTWTGGPAEETQYF. The rearrangement uses TRBV11-3 and TRBJ2-5; 11 positions match TRBD1. Losses at the gene ends were 5 bases for V and 5 bases for J; bases not matched to a gene: 13. The germline gives CDR1 SGHNT, CDR2 YENEEA. The CDR3 runs to 17 residues.

The V call is TRBV11-3, the J call TRBJ1-6, with D possibly TRBD1 on 5 matching bases. The CDR3 is 15 amino acids. Germline assignment: CDR1 SGHNT and CDR2 YENEEA. The V and J ends lost 3 bases and 6 bases respectively, with 12 bases between them. CDR3 region: CASSLGPRPNSPLHF. The CDR3 DNA reads as TGTGCCAGCAGCTTGGGGCCGCGTCCTAATTCACCCCTCCACTTT.

CDR3 in amino acids: CASSIRPFRGTFTYEQYF. Here the CDR3 DNA reads TGTGCCAGTAGTATTCGACCCTTCAGAGGAACTTTTACCTACGAGCAGTACTTC. The chain has TRBV19 and TRBJ2-7, with D uncertain. The CDR3 spans 18 residues. V was cut by 3 bases and J by 2 bases, with 23 bases left in between. CDR1 LNHDA and CDR2 SQIVND come from the germline V gene (reference sequence).

This clone was seen a few times. The chain joins TRBV7-6 to TRBJ2-2; 10 bases map to TRBD2. The germline gives CDR1 SGHVS, CDR2 FNYEAQ. J was trimmed by 4 bases and V by 5 bases; bases with no gene match: 10. CDR3 length: 17 residues. The CDR3 is CASSKNPSGGFTGELFF. The CDR3 DNA reads TGTGCCAGCAGCAAAAACCCTAGCGGGGGTTTCACCGGGGAGCTGTTTTTT.

J is TRBJ2-3 and V is TRBV18, with no clear D. The CDR3 loop spans 12 amino acids. Germline loops: CDR1 KGHSH, CDR2 LQKENI. Trimming took off 3 bases at V and 6 bases at J, with 7 bases between the two ends. The CDR3 sequence: CASSPQVDTQYF. The CDR3, as DNA: TGTGCCAGCTCACCCCAGGTTGATACGCAGTATTTT.

The gene calls are TRBV18 and TRBJ2-7; D unresolved. Germline V gives CDR1 KGHSH, CDR2 LQKENI. CDR3 length equals 15 residues. V shed 0 bases and J shed 1 base, with 10 bases lying between them. CDR3 sequence: CASSPPGLESYEQYF. DNA for the CDR3: TGTGCCAGCTCACCACCGGGGTTAGAATCCTACGAGCAGTACTTC.

This clone showed up just a few times. The chain is built from TRBV6-8 and TRBJ2-7; D call uncertain. The V and J ends lost 7 bases and 3 bases respectively, with 13 bases between them. The CDR3 is made up of 13 amino acids. The V gene's germline CDR1 is MNHGY and CDR2 SAAAGT. CDR3: CASTTGGGYEQYF. CDR3 sequence (DNA): TGTGCCAGCACGACCGGTGGTGGCTACGAGCAGTACTTC.